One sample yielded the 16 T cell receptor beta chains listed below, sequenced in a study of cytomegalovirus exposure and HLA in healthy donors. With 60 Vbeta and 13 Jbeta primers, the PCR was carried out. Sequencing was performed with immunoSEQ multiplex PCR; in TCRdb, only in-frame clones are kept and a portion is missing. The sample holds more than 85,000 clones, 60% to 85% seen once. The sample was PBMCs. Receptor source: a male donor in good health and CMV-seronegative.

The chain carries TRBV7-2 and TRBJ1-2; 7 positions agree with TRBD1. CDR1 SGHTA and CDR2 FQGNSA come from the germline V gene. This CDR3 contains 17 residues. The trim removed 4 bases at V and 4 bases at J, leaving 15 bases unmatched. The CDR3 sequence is CASSSQGDVVYSYGYTF. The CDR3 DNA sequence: TGTGCCAGCAGCTCCCAGGGGGACGTAGTTTACTCCTATGGCTACACCTTC.

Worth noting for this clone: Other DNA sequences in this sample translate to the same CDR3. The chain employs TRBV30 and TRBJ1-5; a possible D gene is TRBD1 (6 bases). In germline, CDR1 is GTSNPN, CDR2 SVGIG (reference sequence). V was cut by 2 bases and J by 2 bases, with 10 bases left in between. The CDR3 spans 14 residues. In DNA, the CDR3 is TGTGCCTGGAGTTTTCGACAGGGCAATCAGCCCCAGCATTTT. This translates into CAWSFRQGNQPQHF.

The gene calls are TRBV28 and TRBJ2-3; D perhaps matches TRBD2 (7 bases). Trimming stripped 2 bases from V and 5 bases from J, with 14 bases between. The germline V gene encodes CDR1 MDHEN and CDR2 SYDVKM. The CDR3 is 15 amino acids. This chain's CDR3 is CASSLAGEGGDTQYF. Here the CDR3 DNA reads TGTGCCAGCAGTTTAGCGGGAGAGGGGGGAGATACGCAGTATTTT.

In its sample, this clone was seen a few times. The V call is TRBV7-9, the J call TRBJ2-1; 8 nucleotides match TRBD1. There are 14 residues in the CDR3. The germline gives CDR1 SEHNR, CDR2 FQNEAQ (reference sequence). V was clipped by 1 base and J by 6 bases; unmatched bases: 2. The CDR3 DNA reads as TGTGCCAGCAGCTTAGTAGGACAGGGCAATGAGCAGTTCTTC. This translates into CASSLVGQGNEQFF.

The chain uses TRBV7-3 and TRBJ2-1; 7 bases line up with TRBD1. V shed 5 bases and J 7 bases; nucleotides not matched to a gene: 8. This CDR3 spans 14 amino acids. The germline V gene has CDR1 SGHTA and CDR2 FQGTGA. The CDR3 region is CASSTGAEGNEQFF. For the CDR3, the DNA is TGTGCCAGCAGCACAGGGGCAGAGGGTAATGAGCAGTTCTTC.

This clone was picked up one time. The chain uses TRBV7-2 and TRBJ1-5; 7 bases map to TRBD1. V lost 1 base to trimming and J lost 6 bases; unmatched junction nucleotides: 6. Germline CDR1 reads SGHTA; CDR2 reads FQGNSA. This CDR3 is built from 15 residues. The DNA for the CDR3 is TGTGCCAGCAGCTTAGGACAGGGTGTTCGTCAGCCCCAGCATTTT. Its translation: CASSLGQGVRQPQHF.

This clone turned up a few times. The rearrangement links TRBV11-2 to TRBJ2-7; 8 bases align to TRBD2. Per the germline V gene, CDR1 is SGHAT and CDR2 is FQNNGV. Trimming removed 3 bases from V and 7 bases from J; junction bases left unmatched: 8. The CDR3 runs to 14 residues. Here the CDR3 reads CASSFQRGTGEQYF. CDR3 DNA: TGTGCCAGCAGCTTTCAGCGGGGGACGGGAGAGCAGTACTTC.

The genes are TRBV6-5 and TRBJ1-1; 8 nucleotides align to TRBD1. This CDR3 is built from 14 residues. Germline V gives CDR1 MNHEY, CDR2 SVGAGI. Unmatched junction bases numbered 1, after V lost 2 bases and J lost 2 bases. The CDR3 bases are TGTGCCAGCAGTTACGGACAGGGTAACACTGAAGCTTTCTTT. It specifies CASSYGQGNTEAFF.

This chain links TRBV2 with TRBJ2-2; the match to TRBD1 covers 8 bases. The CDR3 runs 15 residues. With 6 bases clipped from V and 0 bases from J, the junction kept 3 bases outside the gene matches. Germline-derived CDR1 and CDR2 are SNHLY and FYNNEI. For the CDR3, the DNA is TGTGCCAGCAGCTTACAGGGGGCGAACACCGGGGAGCTGTTTTTT. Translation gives CASSLQGANTGELFF.

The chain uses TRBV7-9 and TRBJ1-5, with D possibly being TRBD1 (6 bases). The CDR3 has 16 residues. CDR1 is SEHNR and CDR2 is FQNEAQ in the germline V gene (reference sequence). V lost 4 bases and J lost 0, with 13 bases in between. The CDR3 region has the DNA TGTGCCAGCAGCTCGGAGGGGGGGAATAGCAATCAGCCCCAGCATTTT. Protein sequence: CASSSEGGNSNQPQHF.

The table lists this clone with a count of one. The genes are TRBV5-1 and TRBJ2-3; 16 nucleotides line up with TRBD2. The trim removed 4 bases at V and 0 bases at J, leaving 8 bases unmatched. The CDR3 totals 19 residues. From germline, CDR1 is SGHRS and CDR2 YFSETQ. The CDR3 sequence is CASSARGTSGRVSTDTQYF. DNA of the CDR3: TGCGCCAGCAGCGCACGAGGGACTAGCGGGAGGGTTAGCACAGATACGCAGTATTTT.

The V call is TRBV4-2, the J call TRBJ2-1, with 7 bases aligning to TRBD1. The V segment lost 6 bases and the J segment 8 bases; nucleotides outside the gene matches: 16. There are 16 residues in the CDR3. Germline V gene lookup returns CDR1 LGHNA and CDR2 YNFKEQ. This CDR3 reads CASRYDRDIFGDEQFF. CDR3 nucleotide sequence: TGTGCCAGCAGATATGACAGGGACATTTTCGGGGATGAGCAGTTCTTC.

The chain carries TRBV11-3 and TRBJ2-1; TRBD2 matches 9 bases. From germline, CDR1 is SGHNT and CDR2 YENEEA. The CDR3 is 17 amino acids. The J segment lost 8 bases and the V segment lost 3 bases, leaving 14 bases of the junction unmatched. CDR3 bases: TGTGCCAGCAGCTTCGGCGGGAGGGCCCCCGGCCTGGATGAGCAGTTCTTC. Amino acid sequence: CASSFGGRAPGLDEQFF.

The CDR3 DNA follows: TGCGCCAGCAGCTTCAATGGGGGCGAGAACACTGAAGCTTTCTTT. Residues: CASSFNGGENTEAFF. The V gene is TRBV5-1, the J gene TRBJ1-1; tentative D call: TRBD1 (6 bases). Germline CDR1 SGHRS, CDR2 YFSETQ. The CDR3 covers 15 residues. The V end lost 2 bases, the J end lost 1 base, and 12 bases lay between the germline ends. The whole variable domain, filled in from reference TRBV5-1 and TRBJ1-1, reads KAGVTQTPRYLIKTRGQQVTLSCSPISGHRSVSWYQQTPGQGLQFLFEYFSETQRNKGNFPGRFSGRQFSNSRSEMNVSTLELGDSALYLCASSFNGGENTEAFFGQGTRLTVV.

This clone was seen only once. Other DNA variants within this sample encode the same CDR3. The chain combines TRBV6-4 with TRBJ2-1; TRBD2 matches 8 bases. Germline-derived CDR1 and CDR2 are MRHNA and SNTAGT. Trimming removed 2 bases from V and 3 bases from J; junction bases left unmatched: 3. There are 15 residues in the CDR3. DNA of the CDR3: TGTGCCAGCAGTGACAGGCTAGCGGGCTACAATGAGCAGTTCTTC. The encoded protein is CASSDRLAGYNEQFF.

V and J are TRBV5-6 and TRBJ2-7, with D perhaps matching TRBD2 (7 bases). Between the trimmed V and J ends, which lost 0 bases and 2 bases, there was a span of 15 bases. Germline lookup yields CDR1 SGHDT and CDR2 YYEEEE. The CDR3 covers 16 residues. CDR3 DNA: TGTGCCAGCAGCTTGGCGGGGGGCGGTAGACCCTACGAGCAGTACTTC. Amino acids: CASSLAGGGRPYEQYF.